The clone carrying this TCR beta chain was picked up many times. The data were taken from a study of response to subunit inactivated influenza vaccine. TCRdb re-analysed the RT-PCR reads in MiXCR, keeping a single row per CDR3 protein. The repertoire holds 650,000 to 850,000 distinct CDR3 sequences, 11% to 15% seen once, with around 6.5% in the top ten. Germline V CDR1 and CDR2: MGHRA, YSYEKL. The CDR3 contains 16 residues. Trimming took 0 bases from V and 11 from J, leaving 17 bases between them. V and J are TRBV4-1 and TRBJ1-6; D is unclear. This receptor was obtained from a man aged 45-65 years who received an inactivated influenza vaccine. The material sequenced was PBMCs from blood, taken about 14 days before vaccination. This CDR3 reads CASSQDPDAAGTPLHF. The CDR3 DNA sequence: TGCGCCAGCAGCCAAGACCCGGACGCGGCCGGAACACCCCTCCACTTT.